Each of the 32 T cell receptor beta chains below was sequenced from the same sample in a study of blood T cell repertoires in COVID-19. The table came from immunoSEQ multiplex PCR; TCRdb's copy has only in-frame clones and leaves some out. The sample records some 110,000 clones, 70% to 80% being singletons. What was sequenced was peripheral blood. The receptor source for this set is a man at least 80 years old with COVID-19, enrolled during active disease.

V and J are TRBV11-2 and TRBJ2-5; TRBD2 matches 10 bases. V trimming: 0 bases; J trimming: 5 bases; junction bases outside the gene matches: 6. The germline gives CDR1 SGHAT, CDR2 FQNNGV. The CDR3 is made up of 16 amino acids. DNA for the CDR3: TGTGCCAGCAGCTTAGATCGGGCTAGCGGGAGTGAGACCCAGTACTTC. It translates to CASSLDRASGSETQYF.

The CDR3 DNA reads as TGTGCCAGCAGTTATCGGCAGGCCTACGAGCAGTACTTC. Translated, it gives CASSYRQAYEQYF. The chain employs TRBV6-2 or TRBV6-3 and TRBJ2-7; D gene unclear. There are 13 residues in the CDR3. The germline CDR1 and CDR2 sequences are MNHEY and SVGEGT. V lost 3 bases to trimming and J lost 2 bases, with 8 bases between them.

The CDR3 here is CASSERDTSYEQYF. The CDR3 nucleotides read TGTGCCAGCAGTGAAAGGGACACCTCCTACGAGCAGTACTTC. The chain is built from TRBV6-1 and TRBJ2-7; TRBD1 might be the D (6 bases). The germline gives CDR1 MNHNS, CDR2 SASEGT. The CDR3 runs 14 residues. Deletions cut 2 bases from V and 0 bases from J, with 8 bases between.

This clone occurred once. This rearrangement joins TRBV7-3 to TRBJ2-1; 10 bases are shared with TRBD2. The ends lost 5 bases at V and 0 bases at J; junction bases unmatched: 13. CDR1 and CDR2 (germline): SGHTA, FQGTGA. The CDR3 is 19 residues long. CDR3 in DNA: TGTGCCAGCAGCATCGCCCCATGGACTAGCGGAGACTCCTACAATGAGCAGTTCTTC. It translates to CASSIAPWTSGDSYNEQFF.

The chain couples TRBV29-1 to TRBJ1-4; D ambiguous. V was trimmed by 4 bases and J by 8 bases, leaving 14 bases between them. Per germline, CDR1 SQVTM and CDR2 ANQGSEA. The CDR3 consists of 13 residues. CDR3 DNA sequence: TGCAGCGTTGGGCGCGGGGATGGAGAAAAACTGTTTTTT. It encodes CSVGRGDGEKLFF.

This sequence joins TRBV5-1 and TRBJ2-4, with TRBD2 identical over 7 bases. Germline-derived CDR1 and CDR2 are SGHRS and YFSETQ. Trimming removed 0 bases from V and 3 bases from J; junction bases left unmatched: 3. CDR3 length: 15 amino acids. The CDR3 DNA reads TGCGCCAGCAGCTTGGGCGGGAGTGTCAAAAACATTCAGTACTTC. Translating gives CASSLGGSVKNIQYF.

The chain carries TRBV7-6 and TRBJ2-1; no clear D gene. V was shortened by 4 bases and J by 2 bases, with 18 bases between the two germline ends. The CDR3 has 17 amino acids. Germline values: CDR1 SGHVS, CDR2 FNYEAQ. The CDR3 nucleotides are TGTGCCAGCAGCTCCCGTTCATCGGTCCCCGCCTACAATGAGCAGTTCTTC. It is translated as CASSSRSSVPAYNEQFF.

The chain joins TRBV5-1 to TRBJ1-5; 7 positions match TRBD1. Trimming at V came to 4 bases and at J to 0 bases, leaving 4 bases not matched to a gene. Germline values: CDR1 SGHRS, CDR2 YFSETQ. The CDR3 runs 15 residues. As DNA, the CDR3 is TGCGCCAGCAGCGAGGGACAGTATAGCAATCAGCCCCAGCATTTT. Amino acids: CASSEGQYSNQPQHF.

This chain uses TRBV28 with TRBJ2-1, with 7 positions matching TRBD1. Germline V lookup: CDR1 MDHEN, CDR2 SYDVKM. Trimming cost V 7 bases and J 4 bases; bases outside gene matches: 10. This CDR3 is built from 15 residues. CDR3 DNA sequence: TGTGCCAGCACCCCACAGGGGCGCGGATACAATGAGCAGTTCTTC. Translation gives CASTPQGRGYNEQFF.

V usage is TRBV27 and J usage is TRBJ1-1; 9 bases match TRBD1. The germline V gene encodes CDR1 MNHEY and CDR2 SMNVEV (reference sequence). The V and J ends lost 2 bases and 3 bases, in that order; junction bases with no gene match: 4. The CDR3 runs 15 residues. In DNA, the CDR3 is TGTGCCAGCAGTTTAGGACAGGGGAGGGACACTGAAGCTTTCTTT. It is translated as CASSLGQGRDTEAFF.

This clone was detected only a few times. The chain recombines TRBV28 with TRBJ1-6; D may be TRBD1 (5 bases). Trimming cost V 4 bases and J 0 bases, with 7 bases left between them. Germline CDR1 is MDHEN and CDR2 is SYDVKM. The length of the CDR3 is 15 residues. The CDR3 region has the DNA TGTGCCAGCAGTTCGGGGGGCTCCTATAATTCACCCCTCCACTTT. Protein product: CASSSGGSYNSPLHF. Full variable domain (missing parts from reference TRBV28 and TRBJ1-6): DVKVTQSSRYLVKRTGEKVFLECVQDMDHENMFWYRQDPGLGLRLIYFSYDVKMKEKGDIPEGYSVSREKKERFSLILESASTNQTSMYLCASSSGGSYNSPLHFGNGTRLTVT.

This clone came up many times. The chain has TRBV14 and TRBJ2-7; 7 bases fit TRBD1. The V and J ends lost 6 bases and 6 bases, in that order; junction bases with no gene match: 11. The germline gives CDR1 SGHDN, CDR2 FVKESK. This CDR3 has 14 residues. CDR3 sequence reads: CASRMTGSLAEQYF. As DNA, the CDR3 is TGTGCCAGCAGGATGACAGGGTCTCTCGCCGAGCAGTACTTC. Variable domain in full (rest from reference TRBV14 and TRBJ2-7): EAGVTQFPSHSVIEKGQTVTLRCDPISGHDNLYWYRRVMGKEIKFLLHFVKESKQDESGMPNNRFLAERTGGTYSTLKVQPAELEDSGVYFCASRMTGSLAEQYFGPGTRLTVT.

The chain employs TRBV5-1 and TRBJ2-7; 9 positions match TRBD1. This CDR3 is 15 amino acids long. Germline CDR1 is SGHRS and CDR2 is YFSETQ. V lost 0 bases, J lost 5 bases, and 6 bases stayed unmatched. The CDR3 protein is CASSLATGGIDEQYF. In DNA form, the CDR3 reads TGCGCCAGCAGCTTGGCCACAGGGGGCATTGACGAGCAGTACTTC.

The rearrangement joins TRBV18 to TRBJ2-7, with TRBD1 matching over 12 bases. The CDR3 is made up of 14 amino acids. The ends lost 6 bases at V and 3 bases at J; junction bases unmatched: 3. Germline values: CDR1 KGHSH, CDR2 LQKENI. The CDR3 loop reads CASSGTGGGYEQYF. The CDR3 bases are TGTGCCAGCTCCGGGACAGGGGGCGGCTACGAGCAGTACTTC.

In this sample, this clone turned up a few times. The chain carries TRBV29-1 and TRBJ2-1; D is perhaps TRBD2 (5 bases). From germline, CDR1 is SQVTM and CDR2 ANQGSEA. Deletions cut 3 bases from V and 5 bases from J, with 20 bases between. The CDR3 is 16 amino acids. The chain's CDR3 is CSVDFGTGSGDNEQFF. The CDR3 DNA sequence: TGCAGCGTTGATTTCGGAACGGGAAGTGGGGACAATGAGCAGTTCTTC.

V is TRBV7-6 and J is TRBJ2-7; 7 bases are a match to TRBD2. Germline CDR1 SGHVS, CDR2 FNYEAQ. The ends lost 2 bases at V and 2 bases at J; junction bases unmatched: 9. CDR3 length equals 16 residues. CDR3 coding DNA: TGTGCCAGCAGCTTAACCCCCCTGGGGAGGGCCTACGAGCAGTACTTC. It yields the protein CASSLTPLGRAYEQYF.

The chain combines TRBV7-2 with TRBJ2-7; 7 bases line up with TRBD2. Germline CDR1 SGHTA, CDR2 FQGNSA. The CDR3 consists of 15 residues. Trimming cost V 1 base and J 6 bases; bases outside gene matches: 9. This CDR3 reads CASSLVPGGPSEQYF. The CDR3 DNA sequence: TGTGCCAGCAGCTTAGTCCCGGGAGGCCCCTCCGAGCAGTACTTC. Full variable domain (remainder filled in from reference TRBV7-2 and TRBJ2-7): GAGVSQSPSNKVTEKGKDVELRCDPISGHTALYWYRQSLGQGLEFLIYFQGNSAPDKSGLPSDRFSAERTGGSVSTLTIQRTQQEDSAVYLCASSLVPGGPSEQYFGPGTRLTVT.

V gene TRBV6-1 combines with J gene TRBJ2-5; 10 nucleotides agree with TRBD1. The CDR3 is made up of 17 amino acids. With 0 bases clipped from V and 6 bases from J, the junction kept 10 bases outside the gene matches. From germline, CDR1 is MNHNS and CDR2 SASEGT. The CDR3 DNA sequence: TGTGCCAGCAGTGAAGCCACAGACAGGGGGCCTGGAAAGACCCAGTACTTC. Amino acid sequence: CASSEATDRGPGKTQYF.

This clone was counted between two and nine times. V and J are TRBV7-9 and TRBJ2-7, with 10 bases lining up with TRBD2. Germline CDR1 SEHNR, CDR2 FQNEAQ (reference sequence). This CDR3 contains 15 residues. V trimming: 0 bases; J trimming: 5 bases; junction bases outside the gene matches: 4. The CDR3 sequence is CASSLASGRAHEQYF. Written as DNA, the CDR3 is TGTGCCAGCAGCTTAGCGAGCGGGAGGGCCCACGAGCAGTACTTC. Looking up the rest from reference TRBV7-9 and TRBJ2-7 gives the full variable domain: DTGVSQNPRHKITKRGQNVTFRCDPISEHNRLYWYRQTLGQGPEFLTYFQNEAQLEKSRLLSDRFSAERPKGSFSTLEIQRTEQGDSAMYLCASSLASGRAHEQYFGPGTRLTVT.

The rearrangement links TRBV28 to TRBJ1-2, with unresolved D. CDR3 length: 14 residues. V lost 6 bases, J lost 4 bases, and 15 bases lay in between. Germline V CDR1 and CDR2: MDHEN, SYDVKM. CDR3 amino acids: CASSPFREPYGYTF. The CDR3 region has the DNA TGTGCCAGCAGCCCCTTCCGGGAACCCTATGGCTACACCTTC.

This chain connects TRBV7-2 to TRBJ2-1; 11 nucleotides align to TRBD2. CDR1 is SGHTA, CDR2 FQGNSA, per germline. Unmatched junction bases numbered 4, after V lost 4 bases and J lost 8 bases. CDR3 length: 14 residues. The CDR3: CASSWTSGWDEQFF. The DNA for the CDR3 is TGTGCCAGCAGCTGGACTAGCGGGTGGGATGAGCAGTTCTTC.

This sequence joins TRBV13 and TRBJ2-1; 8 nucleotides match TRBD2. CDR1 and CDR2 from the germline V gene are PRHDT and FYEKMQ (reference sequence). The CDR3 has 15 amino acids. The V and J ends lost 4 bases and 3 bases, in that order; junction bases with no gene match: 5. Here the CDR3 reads CASSSRLANYNEQFF. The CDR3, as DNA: TGTGCCAGCAGCTCCCGACTAGCGAACTACAATGAGCAGTTCTTC.

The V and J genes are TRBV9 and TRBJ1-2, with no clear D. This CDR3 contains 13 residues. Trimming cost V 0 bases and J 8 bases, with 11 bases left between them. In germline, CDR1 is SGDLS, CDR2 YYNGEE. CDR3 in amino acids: CASSVERGVGYTF. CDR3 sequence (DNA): TGTGCCAGCAGCGTAGAACGCGGCGTCGGCTACACCTTC.

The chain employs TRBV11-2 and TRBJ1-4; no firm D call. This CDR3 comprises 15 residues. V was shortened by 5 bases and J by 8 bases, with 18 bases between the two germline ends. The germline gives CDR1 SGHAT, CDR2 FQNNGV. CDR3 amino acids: CASSRYEGTGEKLFF. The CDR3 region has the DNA TGTGCCAGCAGCCGATATGAAGGAACCGGGGAAAAACTGTTTTTT.

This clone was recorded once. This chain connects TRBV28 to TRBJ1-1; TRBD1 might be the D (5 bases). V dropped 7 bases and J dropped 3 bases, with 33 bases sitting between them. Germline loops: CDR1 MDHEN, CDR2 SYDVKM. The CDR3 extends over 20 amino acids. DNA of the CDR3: TGTGCCAGCACCTTTAGGTCAACAGGTACTCCTCAGGGCTTGCACACTGAAGCTTTCTTT. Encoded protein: CASTFRSTGTPQGLHTEAFF.

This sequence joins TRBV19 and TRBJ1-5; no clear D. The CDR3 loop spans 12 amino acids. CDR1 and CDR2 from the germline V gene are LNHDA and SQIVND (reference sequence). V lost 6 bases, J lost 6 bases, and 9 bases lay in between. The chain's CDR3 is CASRESGQPQHF. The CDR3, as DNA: TGTGCCAGTAGGGAGTCGGGTCAGCCCCAGCATTTT.

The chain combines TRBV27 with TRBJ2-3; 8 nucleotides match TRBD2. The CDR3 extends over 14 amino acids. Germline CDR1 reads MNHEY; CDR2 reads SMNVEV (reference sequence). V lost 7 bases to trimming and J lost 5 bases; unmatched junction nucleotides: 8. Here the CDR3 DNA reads TGTGCCAGCACCACGACTGCGGGGGGAGATACGCAGTATTTT. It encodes CASTTTAGGDTQYF.

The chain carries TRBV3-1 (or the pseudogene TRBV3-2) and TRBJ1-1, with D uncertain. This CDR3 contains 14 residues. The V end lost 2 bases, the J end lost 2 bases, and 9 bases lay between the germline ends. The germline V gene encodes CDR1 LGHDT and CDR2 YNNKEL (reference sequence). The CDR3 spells CASSQIAANTEAFF. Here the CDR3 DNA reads TGTGCCAGCAGCCAAATAGCGGCCAACACTGAAGCTTTCTTT.

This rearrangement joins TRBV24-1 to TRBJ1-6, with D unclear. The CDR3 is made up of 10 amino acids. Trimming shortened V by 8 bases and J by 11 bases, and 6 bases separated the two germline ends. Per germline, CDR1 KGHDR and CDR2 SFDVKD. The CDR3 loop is CATIFPPLHF. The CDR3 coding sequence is TGTGCCACCATATTCCCACCCCTCCACTTT.

CDR3 amino acids: CASSYRWGGNYEQYF. DNA of the CDR3: TGTGCCAGCAGTTACCGGTGGGGCGGGAACTACGAGCAGTACTTC. The chain has TRBV6-5 and TRBJ2-7, with D maybe TRBD2 (6 bases). This CDR3 contains 15 residues. Germline lookup yields CDR1 MNHEY and CDR2 SVGAGI. The V and J ends lost 2 bases and 3 bases respectively, with 14 bases between them.

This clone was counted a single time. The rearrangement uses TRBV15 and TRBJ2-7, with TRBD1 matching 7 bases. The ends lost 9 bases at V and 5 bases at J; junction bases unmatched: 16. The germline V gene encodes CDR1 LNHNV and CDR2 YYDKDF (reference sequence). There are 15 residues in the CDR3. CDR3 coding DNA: TGTGCCACTCAATTCGGCGGAGAAGGGGGCAACGAGCAGTACTTC. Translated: CATQFGGEGGNEQYF. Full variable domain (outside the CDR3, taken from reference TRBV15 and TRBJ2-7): DAMVIQNPRYQVTQFGKPVTLSCSQTLNHNVMYWYQQKSSQAPKLLFHYYDKDFNNEADTPDNFQSRRPNTSFCFLDIRSPGLGDTAMYLCATQFGGEGGNEQYFGPGTRLTVT.

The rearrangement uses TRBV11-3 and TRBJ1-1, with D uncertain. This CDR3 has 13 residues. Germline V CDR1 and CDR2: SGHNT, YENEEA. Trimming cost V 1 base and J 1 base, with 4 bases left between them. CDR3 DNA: TGTGCCAGCAGCTTAGGGGCGAACACTGAAGCTTTCTTT. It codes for CASSLGANTEAFF.